This TCR beta chain was captured by sequencing in a study of cytomegalovirus exposure and HLA in healthy donors. Study-wide context: Among the approximately 400 donors who were genotyped, about 80% fell in the genetic ancestry cluster that is associated with self-reported Caucasian donors. Findings and limits, study-wide: Donors were assumed by presence/absence analyses to have roughly uniform sequencing depth.

Regarding donors, all were healthy bone marrow donors. This CDR3 comprises 14 residues. Per germline, CDR1 SNHLY and CDR2 FYNNEI. V was clipped by 8 bases and J by 10 bases; unmatched bases: 11. PCR amplification relied on 60 Vbeta primers (plus 13 Jbeta primers). Profiling relied on immunoSEQ multiplex PCR, and the TCRdb table lists in-frame clones only, not all of them. The sample table includes approximately 200,000 clones. For this clone: No antigen is known for it.

The V and J genes are TRBV2 and TRBJ1-6; TRBD1 matches 7 bases. The TCR originated in a boy between 5 and 17 years old in good health and CMV-seronegative. Sequencing was carried out using PBMCs. The CDR3 is CASPSDRAGSPLHF. CDR3 DNA: TGTGCCAGCCCTTCTGACAGGGCCGGATCACCCCTCCACTTT.